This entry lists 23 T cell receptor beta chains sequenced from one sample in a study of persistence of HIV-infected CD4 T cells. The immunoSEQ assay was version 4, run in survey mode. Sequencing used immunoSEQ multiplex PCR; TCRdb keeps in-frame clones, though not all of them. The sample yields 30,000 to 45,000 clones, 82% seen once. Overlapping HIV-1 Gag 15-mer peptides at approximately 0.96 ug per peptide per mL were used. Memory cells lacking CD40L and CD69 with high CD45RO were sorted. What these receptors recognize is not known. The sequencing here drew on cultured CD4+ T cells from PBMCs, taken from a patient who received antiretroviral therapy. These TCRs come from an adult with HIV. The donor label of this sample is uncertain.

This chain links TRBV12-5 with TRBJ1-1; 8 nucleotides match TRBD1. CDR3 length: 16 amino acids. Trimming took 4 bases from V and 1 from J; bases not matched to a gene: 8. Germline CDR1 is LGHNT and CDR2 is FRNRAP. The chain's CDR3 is CASGSRQGQGNTEAFF. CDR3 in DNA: TGTGCTAGTGGTTCCCGACAGGGGCAGGGGAACACTGAAGCTTTCTTT.

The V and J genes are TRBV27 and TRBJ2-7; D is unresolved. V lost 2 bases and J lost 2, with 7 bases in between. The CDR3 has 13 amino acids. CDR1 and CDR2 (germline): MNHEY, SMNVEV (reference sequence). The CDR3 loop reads CASSLGRPYEQYF. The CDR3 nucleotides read TGTGCCAGCAGTTTAGGACGGCCCTACGAGCAGTACTTC.

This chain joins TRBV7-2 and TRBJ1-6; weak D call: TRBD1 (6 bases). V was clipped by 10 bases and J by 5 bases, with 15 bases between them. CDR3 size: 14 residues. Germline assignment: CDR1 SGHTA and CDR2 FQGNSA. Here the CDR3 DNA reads TGTGCCAAGAGGGGGGGCGCAGATAATTCACCCCTCCACTTT. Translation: CAKRGGADNSPLHF. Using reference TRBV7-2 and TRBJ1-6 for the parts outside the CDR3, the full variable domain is GAGVSQSPSNKVTEKGKDVELRCDPISGHTALYWYRQSLGQGLEFLIYFQGNSAPDKSGLPSDRFSAERTGGSVSTLTIQRTQQEDSAVYLCAKRGGADNSPLHFGNGTRLTVT.

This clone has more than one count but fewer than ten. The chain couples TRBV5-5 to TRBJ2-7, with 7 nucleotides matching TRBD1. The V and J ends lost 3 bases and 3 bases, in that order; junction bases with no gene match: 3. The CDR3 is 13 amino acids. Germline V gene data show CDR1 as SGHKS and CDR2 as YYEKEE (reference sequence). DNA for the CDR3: TGTGCCAGCAGCTCCCAGGGGGTCTACGAGCAGTACGTC. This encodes CASSSQGVYEQYV.

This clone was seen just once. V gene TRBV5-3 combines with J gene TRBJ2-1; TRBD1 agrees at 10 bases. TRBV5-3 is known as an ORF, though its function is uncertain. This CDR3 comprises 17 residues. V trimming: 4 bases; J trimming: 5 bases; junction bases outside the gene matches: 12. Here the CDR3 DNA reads TGTGCCAGAAGCAAGGATCGGGGGGACAGGGGCAACAATGAGCAGTTCTTC. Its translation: CARSKDRGDRGNNEQFF.

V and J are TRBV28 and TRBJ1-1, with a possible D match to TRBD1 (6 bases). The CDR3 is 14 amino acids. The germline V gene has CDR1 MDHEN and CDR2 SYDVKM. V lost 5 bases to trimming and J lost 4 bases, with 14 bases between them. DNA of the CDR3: TGTGCCAGCAGTCCATCACAGGGTTTCACTGAAGCTTTCTTT. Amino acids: CASSPSQGFTEAFF.

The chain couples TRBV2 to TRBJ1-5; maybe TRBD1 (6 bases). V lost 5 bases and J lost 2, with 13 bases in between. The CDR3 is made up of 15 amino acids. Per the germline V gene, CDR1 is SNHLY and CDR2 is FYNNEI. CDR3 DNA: TGTGCCAGCAGTCCTCAGGGGTCCGGCAATCAGCCCCAGCATTTT. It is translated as CASSPQGSGNQPQHF.

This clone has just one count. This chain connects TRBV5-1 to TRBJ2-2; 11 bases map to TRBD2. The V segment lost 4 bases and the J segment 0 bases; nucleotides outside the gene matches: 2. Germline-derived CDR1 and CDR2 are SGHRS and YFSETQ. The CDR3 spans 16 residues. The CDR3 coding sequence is TGCGCCAGCAGCGGGGGACTAGCGGCGAACACCGGGGAGCTGTTTTTT. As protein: CASSGGLAANTGELFF.

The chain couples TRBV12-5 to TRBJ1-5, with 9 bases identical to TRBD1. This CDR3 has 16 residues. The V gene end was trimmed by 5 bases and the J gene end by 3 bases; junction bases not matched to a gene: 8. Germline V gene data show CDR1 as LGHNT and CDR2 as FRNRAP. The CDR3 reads CASGPWGQGNNQPQHF. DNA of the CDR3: TGTGCTAGTGGTCCGTGGGGACAGGGTAACAATCAGCCCCAGCATTTT.

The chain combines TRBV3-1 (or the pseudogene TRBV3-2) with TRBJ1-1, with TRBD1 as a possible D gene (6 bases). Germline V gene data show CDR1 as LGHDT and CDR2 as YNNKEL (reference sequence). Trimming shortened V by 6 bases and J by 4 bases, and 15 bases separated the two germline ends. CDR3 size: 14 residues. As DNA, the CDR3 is TGTGCCAGCAGGGGAGGGGGACGGGGCACTGAAGCTTTCTTT. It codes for CASRGGGRGTEAFF.

Written as DNA, the CDR3 is TGTGCCAGCTCACCGTCCGGCGGGAGGAGGGAAATCGATGGCTACACCTTC. This gives the protein CASSPSGGRREIDGYTF. The chain is built from TRBV18 and TRBJ1-2; D unresolved. The ends were cut back, 3 bases at V and 6 bases at J, with 23 bases in the middle. The CDR3 spans 17 residues. The germline V gene has CDR1 KGHSH and CDR2 LQKENI.

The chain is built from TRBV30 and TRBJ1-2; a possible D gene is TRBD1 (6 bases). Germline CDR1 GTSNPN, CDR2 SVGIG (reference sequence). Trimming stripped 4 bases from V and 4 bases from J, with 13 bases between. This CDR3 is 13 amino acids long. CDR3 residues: CAWTLGAGYGYTF. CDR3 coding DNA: TGTGCCTGGACCCTGGGGGCGGGCTATGGCTACACCTTC.

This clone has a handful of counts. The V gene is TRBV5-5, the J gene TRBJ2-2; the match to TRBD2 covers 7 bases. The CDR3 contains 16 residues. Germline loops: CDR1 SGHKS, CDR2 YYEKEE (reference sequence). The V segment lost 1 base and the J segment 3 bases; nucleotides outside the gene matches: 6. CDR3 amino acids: CASSLRASGYTGELFF. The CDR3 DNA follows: TGTGCCAGCAGCTTGCGTGCTAGCGGTTACACCGGGGAGCTGTTTTTT. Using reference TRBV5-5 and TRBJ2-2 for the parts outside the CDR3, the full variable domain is DAGVTQSPTHLIKTRGQQVTLRCSPISGHKSVSWYQQVLGQGPQFIFQYYEKEERGRGNFPDRFSARQFPNYSSELNVNALLLGDSALYLCASSLRASGYTGELFFGEGSRLTVL.

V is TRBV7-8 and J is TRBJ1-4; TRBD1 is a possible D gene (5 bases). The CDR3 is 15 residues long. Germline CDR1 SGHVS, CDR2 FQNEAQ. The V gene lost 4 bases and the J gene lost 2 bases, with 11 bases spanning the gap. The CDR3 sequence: CASSSAGRTNEKLFF. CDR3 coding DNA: TGTGCCAGCAGCTCCGCAGGGAGGACTAATGAAAAACTGTTTTTT.

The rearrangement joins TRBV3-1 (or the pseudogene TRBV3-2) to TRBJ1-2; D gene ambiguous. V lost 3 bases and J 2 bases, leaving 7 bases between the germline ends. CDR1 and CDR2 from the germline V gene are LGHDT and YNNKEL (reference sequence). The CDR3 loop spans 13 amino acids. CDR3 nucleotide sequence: TGTGCCAGCAGCCATACTCGGAACTATGGCTACACCTTC. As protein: CASSHTRNYGYTF.

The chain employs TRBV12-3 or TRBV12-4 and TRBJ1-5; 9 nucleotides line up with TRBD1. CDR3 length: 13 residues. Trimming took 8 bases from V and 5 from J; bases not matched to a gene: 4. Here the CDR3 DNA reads TGTGCCAGCCGGGACAGGGACTATCAGCCCCAGCATTTT. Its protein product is CASRDRDYQPQHF.

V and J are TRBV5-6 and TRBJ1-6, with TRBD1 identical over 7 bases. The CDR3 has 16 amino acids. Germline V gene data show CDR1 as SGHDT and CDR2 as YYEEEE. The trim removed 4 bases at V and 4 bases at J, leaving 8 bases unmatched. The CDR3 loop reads CASSIRQGGYNSPLHF. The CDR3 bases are TGTGCCAGCAGCATAAGACAGGGTGGATATAATTCACCCCTCCACTTT.

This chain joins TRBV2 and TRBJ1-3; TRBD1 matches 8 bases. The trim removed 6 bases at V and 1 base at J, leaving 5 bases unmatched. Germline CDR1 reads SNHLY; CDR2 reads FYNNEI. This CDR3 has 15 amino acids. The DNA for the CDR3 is TGTGCCAGCAGCTGGGACAGGCAATCTGGAAACACCATATATTTT. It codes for CASSWDRQSGNTIYF. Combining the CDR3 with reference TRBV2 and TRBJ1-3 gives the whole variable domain EPEVTQTPSHQVTQMGQEVILRCVPISNHLYFYWYRQILGQKVEFLVSFYNNEISEKSEIFDDQFSVERPDGSNFTLKIRSTKLEDSAMYFCASSWDRQSGNTIYFGEGSWLTVV.

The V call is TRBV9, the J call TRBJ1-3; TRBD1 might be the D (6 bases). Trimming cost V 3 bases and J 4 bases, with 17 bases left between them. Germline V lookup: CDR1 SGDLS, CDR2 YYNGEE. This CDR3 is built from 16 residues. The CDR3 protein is CASSEGGGILGNTIYF. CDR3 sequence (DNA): TGTGCCAGCAGCGAGGGGGGAGGGATCCTAGGAAACACCATATATTTT.

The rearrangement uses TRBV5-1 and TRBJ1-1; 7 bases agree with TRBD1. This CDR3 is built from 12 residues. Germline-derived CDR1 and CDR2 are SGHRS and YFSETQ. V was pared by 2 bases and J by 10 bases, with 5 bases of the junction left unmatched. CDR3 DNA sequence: TGCGCCAGCAGCTTAAATGGGGACAGAGCTTTCTTT. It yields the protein CASSLNGDRAFF.

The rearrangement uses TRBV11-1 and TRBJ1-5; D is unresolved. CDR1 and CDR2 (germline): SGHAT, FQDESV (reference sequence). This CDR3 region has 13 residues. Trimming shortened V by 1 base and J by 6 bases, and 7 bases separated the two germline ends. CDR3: CASSLEATQPQHF. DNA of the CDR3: TGTGCCAGCAGCTTAGAGGCAACTCAGCCCCAGCATTTT.

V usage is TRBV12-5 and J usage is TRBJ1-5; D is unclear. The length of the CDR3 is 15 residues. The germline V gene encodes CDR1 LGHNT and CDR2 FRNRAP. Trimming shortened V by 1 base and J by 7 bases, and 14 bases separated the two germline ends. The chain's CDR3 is CASGLGLGEEQPQHF. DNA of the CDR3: TGTGCTAGTGGTTTGGGCTTGGGAGAGGAACAGCCCCAGCATTTT.

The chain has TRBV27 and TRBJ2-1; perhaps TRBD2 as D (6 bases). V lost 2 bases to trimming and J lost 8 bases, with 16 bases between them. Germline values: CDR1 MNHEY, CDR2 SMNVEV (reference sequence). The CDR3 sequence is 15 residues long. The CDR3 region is CASSLGGNRRHEQFF. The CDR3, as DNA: TGTGCCAGCAGTTTAGGGGGGAACCGACGCCATGAGCAGTTCTTC.